This TCR beta chain derives from a study of tumor-infiltrating lymphocytes in primary liver carcinoma. Priming with a constant-region primer yielded TCR beta cDNA from roughly 500 ng total RNA. Each TCR beta library was derived from three nested multiplex PCR rounds that employed slightly modified ARM-PCR. Primers for the first two PCR rounds were TRBV1-TRBV30 forward primers and a C-beta reverse primer (about 9 cycles per round). MiXCR, applied by TCRdb to the multiplex PCR reads, yields one record per CDR3 protein. The table records 95,000 to 150,000 distinct CDR3 sequences, 55% to 75% of them present only once. This clonotype was counted at least ten times. The V and J ends lost 6 bases and 0 bases respectively, with 12 bases between them. The CDR3 has 14 residues. CDR1 MNHNS and CDR2 SASEGT come from the germline V gene. Co-extraction of both nucleic acids (RNA and DNA) used roughly 18-32 mg of unsorted bulk tissue.

Sequencing was performed on liver tumor tissue from sampling region 3. The subset was: tumor region T3, left-lateral pole. The source is a woman aged 60-75 years with primary liver carcinoma and hepatitis B virus infection. The gene calls are TRBV6-1 and TRBJ2-7; D is ambiguous. The CDR3 sequence is CASSVISSSYEQYF. The CDR3 region has the DNA TGTGCCAGCAGCGTCATTTCAAGCTCCTACGAGCAGTACTTC.